This T cell receptor (beta chain) was recovered during a study of blood T cell repertoires in COVID-19. Study in general: T cells, B-cell-depleted T cells, or PBMCs supplied cDNA or gDNA.

Germline CDR1 reads SGHAT; CDR2 reads FQNNGV. This CDR3 spans 14 amino acids. V dropped 5 bases and J dropped 5; count of bases not matched to a gene: 6. As handled by the study authors: How many nucleated cells were present was estimated from reference gene primer amplification. Measured with immunoSEQ multiplex PCR; TCRdb has only the in-frame clones, and not every one. D and trimming were read from the DNA, whereas the V and J calls and clone size are those reported in that table. The sample holds 150,000 to 250,000 clones, around 90% seen once. Participant ages covered about 18 to 95 years across 25 or so US areas. The study assigned cohorts using participant-reported clinical history.

The gene calls are TRBV11-2 and TRBJ1-1, with TRBD1 matching 9 bases. The sequence derives from a woman in her twenties or thirties who had recovered from COVID-19. The sample was PBMCs or T cells enriched from blood (not recorded which). The CDR3, as DNA: TGTGCCAGCAGCCTAGGGACAGGGCAAACTGAAGCTTTCTTT. It specifies CASSLGTGQTEAFF.